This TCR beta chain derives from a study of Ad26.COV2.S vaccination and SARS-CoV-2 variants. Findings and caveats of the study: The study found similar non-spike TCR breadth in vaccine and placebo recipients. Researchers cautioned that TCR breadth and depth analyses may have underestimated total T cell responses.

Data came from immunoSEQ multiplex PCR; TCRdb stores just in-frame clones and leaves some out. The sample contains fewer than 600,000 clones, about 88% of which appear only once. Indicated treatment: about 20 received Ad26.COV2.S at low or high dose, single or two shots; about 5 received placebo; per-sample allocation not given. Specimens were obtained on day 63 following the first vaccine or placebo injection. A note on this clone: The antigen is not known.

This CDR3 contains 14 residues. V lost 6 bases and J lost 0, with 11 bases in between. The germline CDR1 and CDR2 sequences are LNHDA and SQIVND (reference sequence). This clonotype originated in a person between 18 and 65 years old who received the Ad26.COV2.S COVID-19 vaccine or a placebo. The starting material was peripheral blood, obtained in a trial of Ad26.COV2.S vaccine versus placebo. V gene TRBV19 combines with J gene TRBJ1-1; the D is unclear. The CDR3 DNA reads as TGTGCCAGTAGAATTAGTGGGCTGAACACTGAAGCTTTCTTT. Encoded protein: CASRISGLNTEAFF.